Listed below are T cell receptor beta chains from one sample, sequenced in a study of immune cell composition in non-small cell lung cancer. Sequenced by immunoSEQ multiplex PCR; TCRdb stores in-frame clones only, minus some. The sample lists 2,500 to 4,000 clones, nearly 80% seen once, with 9.5% to 15% in the top ten. Input material: non-adjacent lung tissue. Receptors originate from a human donor with non-small cell lung cancer. The donor label of this sample is uncertain. CDR3s include the opening cysteine and the closing phenylalanine or tryptophan. The order of the fields is J gene, D gene, V gene, clone size, CDR3 DNA, CDR3 protein. A D gene is named only where the DNA matches it firmly. The size field is filled for only some rows; it gives once, few, many or a size class.

TRBJ1-2 NA TRBV9 NA TGTGCCAGCAGCGTAGGCGGGCAGGGGAACTATGGCTACACCTTC CASSVGGQGNYGYTF
TRBJ2-1 NA TRBV9 NA TGTGCCAGCAGCGAGGGGGTTTACAATGAGCAGTTCTTC CASSEGVYNEQFF
TRBJ2-3 TRBD1 TRBV7-8 NA TGTGCCAGCAGCTTAGAGGGGGCTGAAACAGATACGCAGTATTTT CASSLEGAETDTQYF
TRBJ2-7 TRBD2 TRBV7-7 NA TGTGCTAGCAGCTCTGGACTAGTTTCCTTGAACGAGCAGTACTTC CASSSGLVSLNEQYF
TRBJ2-5 NA TRBV5-1 NA TGCGCCAGCAGCTCAGGAATGGTTGAGACCCAGTACTTC CASSSGMVETQYF
TRBJ1-2 NA TRBV10-3 NA TGTGCCATCAGTGAGTCCGGAGCAGGGGATGGCTACACCTTC CAISESGAGDGYTF
TRBJ2-7 NA TRBV6-6 NA TGTGCCAGCAGTGGCGAGGCAGTAACGTCCTCCTACGAGCAGTACTTC CASSGEAVTSSYEQYF
TRBJ2-7 NA TRBV6-5 NA TGTGCCAGCAGTTACCCCTCGGGTAGCGGCTACGAGCAGTACTTC CASSYPSGSGYEQYF
TRBJ1-4 TRBD1 TRBV5-1 NA TGCGCCAGCAGCCTAGGGACAGTGGGGGCTAATGAAAAACTGTTTTTT CASSLGTVGANEKLFF
TRBJ1-3 NA TRBV4-2 NA TGTGCCAGCAGCCAAGTCGAGGGGGTCGGAAACACCATATATTTT CASSQVEGVGNTIYF
TRBJ1-2 NA TRBV14 few TGTGCCAGCAGCCAATCTAGAGGCTTCTATGGCTACACCTTC CASSQSRGFYGYTF
TRBJ2-3 NA TRBV5-8 NA TGTGCCAGCAGCACCTCGTGGGGCGGGGGCACAGATACGCAGTATTTT CASSTSWGGGTDTQYF
TRBJ2-7 NA TRBV19 NA TGTGCCAGTAGCATCGAGGGGGTGGCCGGGGAGCAGTACTTC CASSIEGVAGEQYF
TRBJ2-1 TRBD2 TRBV18 NA TGTGCCAGCTCACCACCGGCGGGAGGGCACATCCACAATGAGCAGTTCTTC CASSPPAGGHIHNEQFF
TRBJ1-1 NA TRBV4-3 NA TGCGCCAGCAGCCGGTCGCAGGGCACTGAAGCTTTCTTT CASSRSQGTEAFF
TRBJ2-3 NA TRBV9 large TGTGCCAGCAGCGTAGAAGGACAGGGACTAAGCACAGATACGCAGTATTTT CASSVEGQGLSTDTQYF
TRBJ2-2 NA TRBV9 NA TGTGCCAGCAGCGTAGGGTTACGGGAGTCCACCGGGGAGCTGTTTTTT CASSVGLRESTGELFF
TRBJ1-4 NA TRBV7-8 NA TGTGCCAGCAGCCCCCCCGAGGGAATGTCGAGAAAACTGTTTTTT CASSPPEGMSRKLFF
TRBJ2-2 TRBD1 TRBV6-5 NA TGTGCCAGCAGGGGGACAGCAACCGGGGAGCTGTTTTTT CASRGTATGELFF
TRBJ2-5 NA TRBV7-9 once TGTGCCAGCAGCTTAGCGGGGGCACTCCAAGAGACCCAGTACTTC CASSLAGALQETQYF
TRBJ2-7 TRBD2 TRBV2 NA TGTGCCAGTAGATCCGGGACTAGCGCTTTCCACGAGCAGTACTTC CASRSGTSAFHEQYF
TRBJ1-3 TRBD1 TRBV10-3 NA TGTGCCATCAGAGATACGGACAGGGGGGATAGAAACACCATATATTTT CAIRDTDRGDRNTIYF
TRBJ2-7 NA TRBV7-9 once TGTGCCAGCAGCTTTGGTAGCTACGAGCAGTACTTC CASSFGSYEQYF
TRBJ1-1 NA TRBV28 NA TGTGCCAGTTCAGGGACTGGGGCTTTCTTT CASSGTGAFF
TRBJ1-4 NA TRBV28 NA TGTGCCAGCAGGGGCAGGGGTGCCCCTGAAAAACTGTTTTTT CASRGRGAPEKLFF
TRBJ2-3 NA TRBV7-2 NA TGTGCCAGCAGCTTACCAGCACGAGGGGGGGGCACAGATACGCAGTATTTT CASSLPARGGGTDTQYF
TRBJ2-2 TRBD2 TRBV11-2 NA TGTGCCAGCAGCTTAATTAGTGGGCTAGCGGGATCCGGGGAGCTGTTTTTT CASSLISGLAGSGELFF
TRBJ1-5 NA TRBV28 large TGTGCCAGCAGCCTCGAGTCCGGGAAGAGCAATCAGCCCCAGCATTTT CASSLESGKSNQPQHF
TRBJ2-5 TRBD1 TRBV28 NA TGTGCCAGCAGTTTATCTTTAGGGGGCGCGAAGACCCAGTACTTC CASSLSLGGAKTQYF
TRBJ2-1 TRBD2 TRBV10-3 NA TGTGCCATCAGTGAAAGGCAGGGACTAGCGGGAGGGCCCAGGGAGCAGTTCTTC CAISERQGLAGGPREQFF
TRBJ2-1 TRBD1 TRBV7-9 once TGTGCCAGCAGCTTATCCGGACAGGGTCAAAATGAGCAGTTCTTC CASSLSGQGQNEQFF
TRBJ1-1 TRBD1 TRBV6-1 few TGTGCCAGCAGCGGGACAGAGAACACTGAAGCTTTCTTT CASSGTENTEAFF
TRBJ1-3 NA TRBV4-2 NA TGTGCCAGCAGCCAAGAACGGATTACGGGAGGCAGGCTATCAGCTGGAAACACCATATATTTT CASSQERITGGRLSAGNTIYF
TRBJ2-5 TRBD2 TRBV5-4 once TGTGCCAGCAGCCGACTTAGCGGGCAAGAGACCCAGTACTTC CASSRLSGQETQYF
TRBJ2-1 TRBD2 TRBV28 NA TGTGCCAGCAGTTCTATATCAAAAGGGACTAGACCGCAGTTCTTC CASSSISKGTRPQFF
TRBJ2-1 NA TRBV10-3 few TGTGCCATCAGTGCCTCCCTATGGGGAGATGAGCAGTTCTTC CAISASLWGDEQFF
TRBJ2-3 NA TRBV4-2 NA TGTGCCAGCAGCCACGCACAAACCACAGATACGCAGTATTTT CASSHAQTTDTQYF
TRBJ1-5 NA TRBV6-5 NA TGTGCCAGCAGTTCCCTGACGAGCGGCAATCAGCCCCAGCATTTT CASSSLTSGNQPQHF
TRBJ2-7 TRBD2 TRBV5-6 once TGTGCCAGCAGCTCCCGTCTGGTGGCGGGAGGTGAAGAGCAGTACTTC CASSSRLVAGGEEQYF
TRBJ2-7 TRBD1 TRBV28 NA TGTGCCGGGGCTAGACAGGGCTCCTACGAGCAGTACTTC CAGARQGSYEQYF
TRBJ2-4 TRBD1 TRBV27 NA TGTGCCAGCAGTTTCAACACCGGGACAGGGGGGAACATTCAGTACTTC CASSFNTGTGGNIQYF
TRBJ1-5 NA TRBV18 NA TGTGCCAGCTCACCGACACCTAGCAATCAGCCCCAGCATTTT CASSPTPSNQPQHF
TRBJ1-2 NA TRBV6-7 NA TGTGCCAGCAGTGAGTCGGGGGACTATGGCTACACCTTC CASSESGDYGYTF
TRBJ2-3 NA TRBV15 NA TGTGCCACCAGCAGAGAGTCGAGTACAGATACGCAGTATTTT CATSRESSTDTQYF
TRBJ2-5 TRBD2 TRBV4-2 NA TGTGCCAGCAGCCCGGGACTAGCGGGTTGGGGCCAAGAGACCCAGTACTTC CASSPGLAGWGQETQYF
TRBJ2-3 TRBD2 TRBV9 NA TGTGCCAGCAGCGTAGGCGGAGCGGGAGGAGATACGCAGTATTTT CASSVGGAGGDTQYF
TRBJ2-3 TRBD1 TRBV15 few TGTGCCACCAGCAAGGACAGGGTCATAACAGATACGCAGTATTTT CATSKDRVITDTQYF
TRBJ2-3 TRBD2 TRBV9 NA TGTGCCAGCAGCGTAGGGGGTGGGACTAGAGCCACAGATACGCAGTATTTT CASSVGGGTRATDTQYF
TRBJ2-7 NA TRBV11-2 once TGTGCCAGCAGCCCCACCGCAGGTCCCTACGAGCAGTACTTC CASSPTAGPYEQYF
TRBJ2-3 NA TRBV19 NA TGTGCCAGTAGTATAATGCGGGGAGATACGCAGTATTTT CASSIMRGDTQYF
TRBJ1-3 NA TRBV6-1 NA TGTGCCAGCAGTGAAGGTCTCTTCTCTGGAAACACCATATATTTT CASSEGLFSGNTIYF
TRBJ2-5 TRBD1 TRBV19 NA TGTGCCAGCCGTCAGGGGGTGAGTGAGACCCAGTACTTC CASRQGVSETQYF
TRBJ1-5 TRBD1 TRBV19 NA TGTGCCAGTAGTATTCCGGGACAGGGGGCTCGGCAGCCCCAGCATTTT CASSIPGQGARQPQHF
TRBJ2-7 TRBD2 TRBV28 NA TGTGCCAGCACTCAAGCGGGGGAGCAGTACTTC CASTQAGEQYF
TRBJ2-1 TRBD2 TRBV29-1 NA TGCAGCGTTGGCTCCGCGGGGGGGTCCTACAATGAGCAGTTCTTC CSVGSAGGSYNEQFF
TRBJ1-2 NA TRBV4-1 NA TGCGCCAGCAGCCAAGGATATGGGGCGGACTATGGCTACACCTTC CASSQGYGADYGYTF
TRBJ2-1 NA TRBV7-2 NA TGTGCCAGCAGCCCATCCCGAAACAGAAATGAGCAGTTCTTC CASSPSRNRNEQFF
TRBJ2-2 NA TRBV7-9 large TGTGCCAGCAGCTTAGTGTCTAGCGACACCGGGGAGCTGTTTTTT CASSLVSSDTGELFF
TRBJ2-6 NA TRBV6-1 NA TGTGCCAGCAGTGAAGGGATAGCGACAGGGGCCAACGTCCTGACTTTC CASSEGIATGANVLTF